This T cell receptor beta chain was captured in a study of cytomegalovirus exposure and HLA in healthy donors. Whole-study results and caveats: For cytomegalovirus status, the classifier reportedly gave diagnoses with high specificity and sensitivity. Some TCR beta chains (roughly 150 of them) were listed as cytomegalovirus-associated.

V gave up 5 bases and J gave up 8 bases; unmatched junction bases: 6. The length of the CDR3 is 14 residues. In germline, CDR1 is LGHNT, CDR2 FRNRAP. To note about this clone: Antigen specificity is unknown.

TCRdb's copy holds only in-frame clones and misses some; the assay was immunoSEQ multiplex PCR. In the table there are about 58,000 clones, more than 90% of which are singletons. The chain employs TRBV12-5 and TRBJ2-1, with 10 bases that match TRBD1. The sample taken for sequencing was PBMCs. The receptor comes from a man aged 18 to 30 in good health and CMV-seronegative. CDR3 sequence reads: CASGTGQGKDEQFF. The CDR3 DNA follows: TGTGCTAGTGGTACGGGACAGGGGAAGGATGAGCAGTTCTTC.